This T cell receptor (beta chain) was identified during a study of blood T cell repertoires in COVID-19. Assay: immunoSEQ multiplex PCR; the TCRdb copy retains only in-frame clones and omits some. The sample gives a few hundred thousand clones, roughly 84% of which show up once; around 6.5% is in the top ten. The CDR3 has 16 amino acids. The V gene's germline CDR1 is MGHRA and CDR2 YSYEKL. After removal of 4 bases from V and 1 base from J, the junction contained 9 bases not matched to a gene. This clone has just a few counts. This TCR was recovered from a woman aged 40-49 years who had recovered from COVID-19. Input material: PBMCs or T cells enriched from blood (not recorded which). The chain is built from TRBV4-1 and TRBJ1-1; 7 bases agree with TRBD1. The CDR3 region has the DNA TGCGCCAGCAGCCGAGGGACAGCCACCTCGAACACTGAAGCTTTCTTT. This sequence encodes CASSRGTATSNTEAFF.